The T cell receptor (beta chain) under discussion was sequenced for a study of blood T cell repertoires in COVID-19. Study-wide background: T cells, B-cell-depleted T cells, or PBMCs provided the cDNA or gDNA that served as material.

The authors' processing: Amplification of reference gene primers was used by the study to estimate nucleated cell counts. Method: immunoSEQ multiplex PCR; TCRdb's copy keeps in-frame clones and lacks some. V and J calls and clone size are copied from that table; D and trimming were computed from the DNA. Of 200,000 to 250,000 clones listed, roughly 80% are singletons. The CDR3 totals 16 residues. After removal of 2 bases from V and 0 bases from J, the junction contained 5 bases not matched to a gene. The V gene's germline CDR1 is SGDLS and CDR2 YYNGEE. This clonotype originated in an elderly woman with active or convalescent COVID-19. The sample was peripheral blood. V is TRBV9 and J is TRBJ2-1; 7 bases are shared with TRBD2. The CDR3 sequence: CASSVLAASSYNEQFF. DNA of the CDR3: TGTGCCAGCAGCGTTCTAGCGGCTAGCTCCTACAATGAGCAGTTCTTC.